The entry that follows covers one TCR beta chain sequence. This sample stems from a study of blood T cell repertoires in COVID-19. The overall study: Whether acute or convalescent, the COVID-19 samples came from the United States, Italy and Spain.

Source study methods: Researchers report that nucleated cell counts were estimated from reference gene primer amplification. TCRdb's table, derived via immunoSEQ multiplex PCR, lists solely in-frame clones and lacks some. V and J calls and clone size are as listed in that table; D and trimming were resolved from the DNA. The sample consists of roughly 99,000 clones, about 87% of them appearing once. This CDR3 contains 15 residues. J was trimmed by 0 bases and V by 9 bases; bases with no gene match: 8. Per the germline V gene, CDR1 is ENHRY and CDR2 is SYGVKD. The J gene is TRBJ1-1, the V gene TRBV10-3; 9 nucleotides agree with TRBD1. The receptor was isolated from a man in his fifties with active or convalescent COVID-19. Sample: peripheral blood. In DNA, the CDR3 is TGTGCCATGAGAACAGGGGGCTCCCTGAACACTGAAGCTTTCTTT. Its protein product is CAMRTGGSLNTEAFF.